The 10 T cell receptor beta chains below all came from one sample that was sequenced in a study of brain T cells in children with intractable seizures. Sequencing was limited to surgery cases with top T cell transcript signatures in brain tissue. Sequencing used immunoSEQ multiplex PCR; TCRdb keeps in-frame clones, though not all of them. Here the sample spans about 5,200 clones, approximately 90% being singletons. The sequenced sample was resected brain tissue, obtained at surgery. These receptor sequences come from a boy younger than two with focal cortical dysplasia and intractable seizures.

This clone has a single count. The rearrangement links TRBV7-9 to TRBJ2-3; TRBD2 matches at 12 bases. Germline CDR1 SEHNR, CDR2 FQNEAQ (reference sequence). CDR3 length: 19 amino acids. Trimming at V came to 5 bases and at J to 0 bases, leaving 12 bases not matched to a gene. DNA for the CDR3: TGTGCCAGCAGCCAAGGACTAGCGGGAAGGGGGCCTAGCACAGATACGCAGTATTTT. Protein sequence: CASSQGLAGRGPSTDTQYF.

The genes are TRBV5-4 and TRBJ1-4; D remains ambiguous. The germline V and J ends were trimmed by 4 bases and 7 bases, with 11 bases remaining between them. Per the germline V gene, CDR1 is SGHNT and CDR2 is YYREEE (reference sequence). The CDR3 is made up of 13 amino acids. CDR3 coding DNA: TGTGCCAGCAGCCCGGACTGGGGTGAAAAACTGTTTTTT. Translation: CASSPDWGEKLFF. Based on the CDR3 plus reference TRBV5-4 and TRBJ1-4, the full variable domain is ETGVTQSPTHLIKTRGQQVTLRCSSQSGHNTVSWYQQALGQGPQFIFQYYREEENGRGNFPPRFSGLQFPNYSSELNVNALELDDSALYLCASSPDWGEKLFFGSGTQLSVL.

The CDR3 is CSVEDQWGRSYNEQFF. In nucleotides, the CDR3 is TGCAGCGTTGAAGATCAGTGGGGCCGCTCCTACAATGAGCAGTTCTTC. V and J are TRBV29-1 and TRBJ2-1; D is possibly TRBD1 (5 bases). The CDR3 covers 16 residues. Germline V gene data show CDR1 as SQVTM and CDR2 as ANQGSEA. Between the trimmed V and J ends, which lost 0 bases and 0 bases, there was a span of 12 bases.

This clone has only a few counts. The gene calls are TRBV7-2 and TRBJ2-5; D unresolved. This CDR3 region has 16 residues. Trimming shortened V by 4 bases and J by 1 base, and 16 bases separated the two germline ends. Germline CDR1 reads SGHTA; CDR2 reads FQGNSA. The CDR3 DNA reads TGTGCCAGCAGCTCCTTACCTTCACTGTTCCAAGAGACCCAGTACTTC. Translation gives CASSSLPSLFQETQYF.

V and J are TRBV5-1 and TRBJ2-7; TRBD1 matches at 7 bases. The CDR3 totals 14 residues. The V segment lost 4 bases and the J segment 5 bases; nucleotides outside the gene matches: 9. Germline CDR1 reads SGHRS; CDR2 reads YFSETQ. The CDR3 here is CASSTGQYHDEQYF. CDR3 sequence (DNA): TGCGCCAGCAGCACGGGACAGTATCACGACGAGCAGTACTTC.

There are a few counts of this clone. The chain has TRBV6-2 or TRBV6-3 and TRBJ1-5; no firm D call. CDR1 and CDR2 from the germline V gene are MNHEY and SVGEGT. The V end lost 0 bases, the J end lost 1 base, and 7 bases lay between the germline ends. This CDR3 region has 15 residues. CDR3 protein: CASSYSRRSNQPQHF. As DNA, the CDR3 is TGTGCCAGCAGTTACTCGAGGAGGAGCAATCAGCCCCAGCATTTT.

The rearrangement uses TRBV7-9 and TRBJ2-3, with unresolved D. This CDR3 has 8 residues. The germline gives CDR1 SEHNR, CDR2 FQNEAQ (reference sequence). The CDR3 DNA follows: TGTGCGACAGATACGCAGTATTTT. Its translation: CATDTQYF. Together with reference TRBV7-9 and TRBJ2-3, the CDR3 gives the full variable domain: DTGVSQNPRHKITKRGQNVTFRCDPISEHNRLYWYRQTLGQGPEFLTYFQNEAQLEKSRLLSDRFSAERPKGSFSTLEIQRTEQGDSAMYLCATDTQYFGPGTRLTVL.

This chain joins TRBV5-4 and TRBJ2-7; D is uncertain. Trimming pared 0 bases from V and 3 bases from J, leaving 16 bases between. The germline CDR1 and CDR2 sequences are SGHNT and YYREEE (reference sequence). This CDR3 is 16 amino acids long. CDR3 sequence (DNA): TGTGCCAGCAGCTTGGCCCCATCCCACATATTCTACGAGCAGTACTTC. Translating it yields CASSLAPSHIFYEQYF.

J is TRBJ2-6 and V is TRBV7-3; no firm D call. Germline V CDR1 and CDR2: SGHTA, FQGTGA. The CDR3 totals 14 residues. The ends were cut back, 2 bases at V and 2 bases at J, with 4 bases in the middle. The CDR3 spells CASSLGAGANVLTF. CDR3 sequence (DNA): TGTGCCAGCAGCTTAGGGGCTGGGGCCAACGTCCTGACTTTC.

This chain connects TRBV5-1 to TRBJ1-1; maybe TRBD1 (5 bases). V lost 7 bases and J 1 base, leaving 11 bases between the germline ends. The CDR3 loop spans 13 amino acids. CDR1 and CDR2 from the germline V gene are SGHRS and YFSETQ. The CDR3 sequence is CASAIGQNTEAFF. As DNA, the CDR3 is TGCGCCAGCGCCATCGGACAGAACACTGAAGCTTTCTTT.